The 3 T cell receptor beta chains in this list originate from one sample, sequenced in a study of T-cell memory formation after mild COVID-19. TCRdb reanalysed the 5' RACE reads using MiXCR and keeps one entry per CDR3 protein. The table includes about 470,000 distinct CDR3 sequences, approximately 23% detected once. Sequencing input: PBMCs or a T cell subset sorted from them (not recorded which). Receptors were obtained from an adult woman who had mild COVID-19 (a few samples of this study predate the infection). Cell type and time point are not known.

The genes are TRBV7-2 and TRBJ2-7; TRBD2 matches at 10 bases. The V gene end was trimmed by 10 bases and the J gene end by 3 bases; junction bases not matched to a gene: 6. Germline-derived CDR1 and CDR2 are SGHTA and FQGNSA. The CDR3 runs to 13 residues. The CDR3 sequence: CATRLAGVYEQYF. DNA of the CDR3: TGTGCCACCAGACTAGCGGGCGTCTACGAGCAGTACTTC. Full variable domain (missing parts from reference TRBV7-2 and TRBJ2-7): GAGVSQSPSNKVTEKGKDVELRCDPISGHTALYWYRQSLGQGLEFLIYFQGNSAPDKSGLPSDRFSAERTGGSVSTLTIQRTQQEDSAVYLCATRLAGVYEQYFGPGTRLTVT.

A note on this clonotype: A junction end diverges from the germline sequence, so it may reflect a read error. This rearrangement joins TRBV10-3 to TRBJ2-3, with D possibly being TRBD1 (5 bases). Germline V gene lookup returns CDR1 ENHRY and CDR2 SYGVKD. The CDR3 runs 18 residues. In DNA, the CDR3 is TGTGACATCAGTGAGTCGTTCATCGCTCGTGACAGAGTATATACGCAGTATTTT. It codes for CDISESFIARDRVYTQYF.

This sequence joins TRBV7-6 and TRBJ2-1; TRBD2 might be the D (6 bases). Between the trimmed V and J ends, which lost 1 base and 0 bases, there was a span of 13 bases. The CDR3 is 17 residues long. Germline CDR1 SGHVS, CDR2 FNYEAQ. In DNA form, the CDR3 reads TGTGCCAGCAGCTTAGAGGCATACGGGAGCTCCTACAATGAGCAGTTCTTC. Protein sequence: CASSLEAYGSSYNEQFF.